This entry features one TCR beta chain sequence. The sample is drawn from a study of blood T cell repertoires in COVID-19. The wider study: Both acute and convalescent COVID-19 samples were obtained from the United States, Italy and Spain. T cells, B-cell-depleted T cells, or PBMCs provided the cDNA or gDNA that served as material.

The authors' processing: Researchers report that nucleated cell counts were estimated from reference gene primer amplification. The repertoire was sequenced with immunoSEQ multiplex PCR; TCRdb's copy has only in-frame clones and lacks some. That table gives V, J and clone size, and the DNA gave D and trimming. The table has some 99,000 clones, about 86% seen once. Sequencing was performed on peripheral blood. The TCR originated in an older woman in a cohort sampled during active or convalescent COVID-19.

CDR3 in amino acids: CASITGQGNPRNTEAFF. The CDR3 nucleotides are TGTGCCAGCATAACGGGACAGGGGAACCCAAGGAACACTGAAGCTTTCTTT. J is TRBJ1-1 and V is TRBV2, with TRBD1 matching 10 bases. The junction had 12 bases not matched to a gene; V was cut back by 7 bases and J by 1 base. This CDR3 region has 17 residues. CDR1 and CDR2 (germline): SNHLY, FYNNEI.